The 6 T cell receptor beta chains reported below all come from one sample, sequenced in a study of Ad26.COV2.S vaccination and SARS-CoV-2 variants. The treatment was: 15 to 20 received Ad26.COV2.S at low or high dose, single or two shots; roughly five received placebo; per-sample allocation not given. Sampling was performed 63 days after the first vaccine or placebo injection. The table came from immunoSEQ multiplex PCR; TCRdb's copy has only in-frame clones and leaves some out. The sample has just over 350,000 clones, roughly 81% seen once. The sequences come from peripheral blood, collected in a trial of Ad26.COV2.S vaccine versus placebo. The receptors come from a person aged 18 to 65 who received the Ad26.COV2.S COVID-19 vaccine or a placebo.

This clone was observed a handful of times. The gene calls are TRBV2 and TRBJ2-7; 11 bases line up with TRBD2. The CDR3 has 12 residues. Germline V CDR1 and CDR2: SNHLY, FYNNEI. V trimming: 6 bases; J trimming: 5 bases; junction bases outside the gene matches: 0. Here the CDR3 reads CASRLAGDEQYF. CDR3 nucleotide sequence: TGTGCCAGCAGACTAGCGGGAGACGAGCAGTACTTC.

This sequence joins TRBV24-1 and TRBJ2-1; TRBD1 aligns across 7 bases. The CDR3 sequence is 18 residues long. Germline trimming cut 5 bases from V and 0 bases from J; bases unmatched to any gene: 12. The V gene's germline CDR1 is KGHDR and CDR2 SFDVKD. In nucleotides, the CDR3 is TGTGCCACCAGTGGGAAACGACAGGGACCAAGCTCCTACAATGAGCAGTTCTTC. As protein: CATSGKRQGPSSYNEQFF.

The chain has TRBV10-3 and TRBJ1-6; D gene unclear. The ends were cut back, 6 bases at V and 7 bases at J, with 19 bases in the middle. The CDR3 length is 16 residues. Germline assignment: CDR1 ENHRY and CDR2 SYGVKD. The CDR3 reads CAIRLDGPVGNSPLHF. In DNA form, the CDR3 reads TGTGCCATCAGGCTAGATGGGCCGGTTGGAAATTCACCCCTCCACTTT.

The chain uses TRBV10-1 and TRBJ2-2; 7 nucleotides match TRBD1. Germline trimming cut 5 bases from V and 3 bases from J; bases unmatched to any gene: 3. The V gene's germline CDR1 is WNHNN and CDR2 SYGVQD (reference sequence). The CDR3 covers 14 residues. The CDR3 DNA reads as TGCGCCAGCAGTAGGCAGGGGGACACCGGGGAGCTGTTTTTT. Translating it yields CASSRQGDTGELFF.

The CDR3 region is CASRGVPPEAFF. The CDR3 bases are TGTGCCTCCCGGGGGGTCCCTCCTGAAGCTTTCTTT. The chain uses TRBV7-9 and TRBJ1-1, with D perhaps matching TRBD1 (5 bases). The CDR3 is 12 amino acids. CDR1 SEHNR and CDR2 FQNEAQ come from the germline V gene (reference sequence). Trimming pared 11 bases from V and 6 bases from J, leaving 16 bases between.

The gene calls are TRBV24-1 and TRBJ2-7, with a weak D call TRBD2 (5 bases). With 5 bases removed from V and 2 bases from J, the gap between germline ends came to 9 bases. This CDR3 region has 13 residues. Germline assignment: CDR1 KGHDR and CDR2 SFDVKD. CDR3: CATSAGSPYEQYF. DNA of the CDR3: TGTGCCACCAGTGCGGGGTCCCCCTACGAGCAGTACTTC.